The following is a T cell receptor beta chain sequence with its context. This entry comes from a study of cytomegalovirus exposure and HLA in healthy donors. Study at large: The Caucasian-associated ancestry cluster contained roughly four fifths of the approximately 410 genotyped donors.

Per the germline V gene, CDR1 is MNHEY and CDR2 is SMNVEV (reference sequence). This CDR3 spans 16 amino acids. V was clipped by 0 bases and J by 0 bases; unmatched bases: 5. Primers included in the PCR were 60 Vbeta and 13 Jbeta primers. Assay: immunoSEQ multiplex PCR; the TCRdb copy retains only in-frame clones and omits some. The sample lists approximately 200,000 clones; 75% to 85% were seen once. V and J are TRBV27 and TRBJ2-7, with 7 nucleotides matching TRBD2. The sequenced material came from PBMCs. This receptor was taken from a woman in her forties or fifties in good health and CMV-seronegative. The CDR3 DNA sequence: TGTGCCAGCAGTTTATCGGGAGGGTCCTTCTCCTACGAGCAGTACTTC. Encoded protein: CASSLSGGSFSYEQYF.